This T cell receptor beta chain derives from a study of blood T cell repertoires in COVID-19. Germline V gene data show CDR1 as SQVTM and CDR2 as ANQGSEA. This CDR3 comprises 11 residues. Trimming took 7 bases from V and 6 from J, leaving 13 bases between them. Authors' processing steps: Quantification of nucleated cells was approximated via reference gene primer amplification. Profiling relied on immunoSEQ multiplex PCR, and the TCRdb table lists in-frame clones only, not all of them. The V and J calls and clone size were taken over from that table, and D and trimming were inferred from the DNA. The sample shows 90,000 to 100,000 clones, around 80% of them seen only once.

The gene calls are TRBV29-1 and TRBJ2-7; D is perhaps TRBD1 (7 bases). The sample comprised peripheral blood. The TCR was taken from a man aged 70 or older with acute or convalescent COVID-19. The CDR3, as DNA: TGCAGCGGCAACAGGGGAGGCGAGCAGTACTTC. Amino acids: CSGNRGGEQYF.